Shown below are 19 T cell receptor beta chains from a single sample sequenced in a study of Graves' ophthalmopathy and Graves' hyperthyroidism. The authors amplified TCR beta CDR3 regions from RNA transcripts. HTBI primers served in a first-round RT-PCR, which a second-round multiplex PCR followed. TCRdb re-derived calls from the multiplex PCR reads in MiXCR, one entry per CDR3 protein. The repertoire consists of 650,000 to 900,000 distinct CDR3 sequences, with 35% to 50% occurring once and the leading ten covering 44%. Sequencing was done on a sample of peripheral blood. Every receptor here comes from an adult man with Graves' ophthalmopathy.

The CDR3 sequence is CASSRDRGHPEAFF. CDR3 DNA: TGTGCCAGCAGTCGGGACAGGGGGCACCCTGAAGCTTTCTTT. This chain joins TRBV2 and TRBJ1-1; TRBD1 aligns across 12 bases. In germline, CDR1 is SNHLY, CDR2 FYNNEI. The CDR3 has 14 residues. V trimming: 5 bases; J trimming: 6 bases; junction bases outside the gene matches: 4. The whole variable domain, remainder taken from reference TRBV2 and TRBJ1-1, is EPEVTQTPSHQVTQMGQEVILRCVPISNHLYFYWYRQILGQKVEFLVSFYNNEISEKSEIFDDQFSVERPDGSNFTLKIRSTKLEDSAMYFCASSRDRGHPEAFFGQGTRLTVV.

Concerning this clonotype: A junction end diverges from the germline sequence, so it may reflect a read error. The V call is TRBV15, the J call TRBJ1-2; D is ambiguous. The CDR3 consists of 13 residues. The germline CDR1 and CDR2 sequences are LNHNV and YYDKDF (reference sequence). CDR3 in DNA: TGTGCCAGCAGCCTTAACGATAACTATGGCTACACCTTC. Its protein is CASSLNDNYGYTF.

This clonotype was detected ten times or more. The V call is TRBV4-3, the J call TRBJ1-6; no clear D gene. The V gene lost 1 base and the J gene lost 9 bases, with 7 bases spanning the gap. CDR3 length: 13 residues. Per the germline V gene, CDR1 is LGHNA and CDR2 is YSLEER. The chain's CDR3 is CASSQVPGSPLHF. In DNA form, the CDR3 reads TGCGCCAGCAGCCAAGTTCCCGGTTCACCCCTCCACTTT.

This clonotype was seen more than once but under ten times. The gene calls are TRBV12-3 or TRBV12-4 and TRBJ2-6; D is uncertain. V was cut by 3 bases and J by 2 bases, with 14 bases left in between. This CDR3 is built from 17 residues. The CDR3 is CASSFLGLRAGANVLTF. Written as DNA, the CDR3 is TGTGCCAGCAGTTTCCTCGGTCTTCGGGCTGGGGCCAACGTCCTGACTTTC.

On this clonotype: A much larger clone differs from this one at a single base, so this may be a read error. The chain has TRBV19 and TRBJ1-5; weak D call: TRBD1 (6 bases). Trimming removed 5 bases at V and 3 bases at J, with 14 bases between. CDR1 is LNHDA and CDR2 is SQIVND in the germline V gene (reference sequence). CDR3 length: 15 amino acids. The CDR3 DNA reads TGTGCCAGTAGTGCGCAGGGGCTTGACAATCAGCCCCAGCATTTT. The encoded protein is CASSAQGLDNQPQHF.

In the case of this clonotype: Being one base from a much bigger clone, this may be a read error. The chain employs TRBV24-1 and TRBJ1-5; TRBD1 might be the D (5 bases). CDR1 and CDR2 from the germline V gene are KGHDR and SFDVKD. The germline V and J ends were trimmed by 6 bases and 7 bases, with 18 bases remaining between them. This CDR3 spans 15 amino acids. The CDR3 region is CATSYLGRERQPQHF. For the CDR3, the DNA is TGTGCCACCAGTTACTTGGGCAGGGAGAGGCAGCCCCAGCATTTT.

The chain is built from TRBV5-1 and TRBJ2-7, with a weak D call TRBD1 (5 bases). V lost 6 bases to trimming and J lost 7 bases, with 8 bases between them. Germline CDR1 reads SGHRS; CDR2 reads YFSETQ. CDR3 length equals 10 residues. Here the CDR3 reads CASIKGEQYF. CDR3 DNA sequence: TGCGCCAGCATCAAGGGGGAGCAGTACTTC.

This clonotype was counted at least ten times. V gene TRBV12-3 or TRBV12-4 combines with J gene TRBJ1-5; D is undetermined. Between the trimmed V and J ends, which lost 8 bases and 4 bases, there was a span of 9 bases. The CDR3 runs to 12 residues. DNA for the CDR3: TGTGCCAGCCGAATGACTAATCAGCCCCAGCATTTT. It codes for CASRMTNQPQHF.

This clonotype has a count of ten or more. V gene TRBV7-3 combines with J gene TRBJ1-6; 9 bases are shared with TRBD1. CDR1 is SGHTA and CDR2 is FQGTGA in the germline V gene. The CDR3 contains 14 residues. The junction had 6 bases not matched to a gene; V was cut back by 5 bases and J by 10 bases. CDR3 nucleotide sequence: TGTGCCAGCAGCACCGGGACAGGGCGATCACCCCTCCACTTT. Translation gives CASSTGTGRSPLHF.

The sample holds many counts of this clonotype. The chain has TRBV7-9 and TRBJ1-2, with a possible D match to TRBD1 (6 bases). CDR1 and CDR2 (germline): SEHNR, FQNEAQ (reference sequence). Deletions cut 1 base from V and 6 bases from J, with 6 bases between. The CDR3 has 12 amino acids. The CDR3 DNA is TGTGCCAGCAGCTTAGGGGGGCATGGCTACACCTTC. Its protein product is CASSLGGHGYTF. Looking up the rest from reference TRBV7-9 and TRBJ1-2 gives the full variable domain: DTGVSQNPRHKITKRGQNVTFRCDPISEHNRLYWYRQTLGQGPEFLTYFQNEAQLEKSRLLSDRFSAERPKGSFSTLEIQRTEQGDSAMYLCASSLGGHGYTFGSGTRLTVV.

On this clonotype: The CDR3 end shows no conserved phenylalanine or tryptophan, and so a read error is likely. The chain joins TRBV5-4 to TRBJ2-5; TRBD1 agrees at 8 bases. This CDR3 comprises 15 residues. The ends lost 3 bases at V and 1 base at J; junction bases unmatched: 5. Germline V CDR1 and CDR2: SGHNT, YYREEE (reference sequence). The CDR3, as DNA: TGTGCCAGCAGCTGGGGACAGGCTATCCAAGAGACCCAGTACCTC. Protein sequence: CASSWGQAIQETQYL.

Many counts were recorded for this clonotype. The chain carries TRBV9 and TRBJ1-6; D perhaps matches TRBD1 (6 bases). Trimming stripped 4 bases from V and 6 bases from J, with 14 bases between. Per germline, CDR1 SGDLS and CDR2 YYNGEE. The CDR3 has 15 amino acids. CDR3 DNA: TGTGCCAGCAGCTCTCAGGGGTATAGTAATTCACCCCTCCACTTT. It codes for CASSSQGYSNSPLHF.

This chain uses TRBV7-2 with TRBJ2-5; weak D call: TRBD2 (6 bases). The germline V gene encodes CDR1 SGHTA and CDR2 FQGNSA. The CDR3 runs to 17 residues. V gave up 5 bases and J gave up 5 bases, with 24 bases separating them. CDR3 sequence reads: CASSRRGVSFRGETQYF. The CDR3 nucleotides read TGTGCCAGCAGCCGCCGCGGGGTATCCTTTCGGGGTGAGACCCAGTACTTC.

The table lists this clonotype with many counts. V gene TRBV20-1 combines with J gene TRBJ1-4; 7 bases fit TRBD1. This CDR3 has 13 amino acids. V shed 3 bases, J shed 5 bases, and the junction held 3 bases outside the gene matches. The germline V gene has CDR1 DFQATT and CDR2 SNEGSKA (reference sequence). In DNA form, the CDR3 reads TGCAGTGCTAGTTCAGGGGGAAATGAAAAACTGTTTTTT. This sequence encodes CSASSGGNEKLFF.

The CDR3 DNA sequence: TGTGCCAGCAGCTTGGGACTAGCGGGGGGCACAGGGGCCCAGTACTTC. It specifies CASSLGLAGGTGAQYF. The rearrangement links TRBV7-6 to TRBJ2-5; 15 positions match TRBD2. This CDR3 spans 16 amino acids. CDR1 and CDR2 from the germline V gene are SGHVS and FNYEAQ. V gave up 3 bases and J gave up 9 bases; unmatched junction bases: 8.

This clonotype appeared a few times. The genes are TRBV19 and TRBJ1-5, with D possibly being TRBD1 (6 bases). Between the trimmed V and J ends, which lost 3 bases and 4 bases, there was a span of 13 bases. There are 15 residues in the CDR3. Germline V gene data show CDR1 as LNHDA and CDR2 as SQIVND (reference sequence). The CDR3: CASSMGPGANQPQHF. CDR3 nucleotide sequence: TGTGCCAGTAGTATGGGTCCGGGGGCAAATCAGCCCCAGCATTTT. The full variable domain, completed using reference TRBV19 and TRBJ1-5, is DGGITQSPKYLFRKEGQNVTLSCEQNLNHDAMYWYRQDPGQGLRLIYYSQIVNDFQKGDIAEGYSVSREKKESFPLTVTSAQKNPTAFYLCASSMGPGANQPQHFGDGTRLSIL.

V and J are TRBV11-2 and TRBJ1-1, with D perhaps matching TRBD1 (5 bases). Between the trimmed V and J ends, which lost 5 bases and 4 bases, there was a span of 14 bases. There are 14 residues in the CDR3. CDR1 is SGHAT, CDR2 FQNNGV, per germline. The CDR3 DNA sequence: TGTGCCAGCAGCCTCCAGGGAAGAGGCACTGAAGCTTTCTTT. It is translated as CASSLQGRGTEAFF.

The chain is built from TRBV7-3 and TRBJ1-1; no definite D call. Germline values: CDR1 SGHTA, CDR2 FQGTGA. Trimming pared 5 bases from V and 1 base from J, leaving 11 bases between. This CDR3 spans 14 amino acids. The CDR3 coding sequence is TGTGCCAGCAGCCCCGGCCCTTCGAACACTGAAGCTTTCTTT. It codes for CASSPGPSNTEAFF.

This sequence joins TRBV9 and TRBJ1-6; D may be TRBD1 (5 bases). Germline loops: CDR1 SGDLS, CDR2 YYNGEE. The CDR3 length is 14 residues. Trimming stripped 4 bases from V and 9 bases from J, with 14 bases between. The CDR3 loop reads CASSPWGKGSPLHF. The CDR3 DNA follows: TGTGCCAGCAGCCCCTGGGGGAAGGGTTCACCCCTCCACTTT.